This TCR beta chain is drawn from a study of T cell changes during pregnancy in multiple sclerosis (dated by TCRdb to the late 2010s). Notes on the research overall: Changes in the T cell repertoire over the course of pregnancy were examined in this study in women with multiple sclerosis.

The method behind the library was the immunoSEQ multiplex PCR assay. The immuneACCESS repertoire file appears here via TCRdb, limited to in-frame rearrangements. These files lack a portion of the clones; in checked studies, under half of the deficit traces to unresolved V genes, and the cause of the others is not known. The sample table lists about 68,000 clones, about 89% of them with a count of one. Around 0.89% of the sample lies in the top ten. Remarks on this clone: The specificity of this receptor is unknown. Base qualities are not recorded, but no much larger clone differs from it by a single base.

The starting material was peripheral blood, obtained in the second trimester of pregnancy. The receptor was isolated from a female donor with multiple sclerosis, enrolled in a pregnancy study.

CDR3 reads: CASSLQGDQPQHF. Read as DNA, the sequence is TGTGCCAGCTCACTCCAGGGGGATCAGCCCCAGCATTTT. The chain is made from TRBV18 and TRBJ1-5; 7 central nucleotides agree with TRBD1. In the germline V gene, CDR1 corresponds to KGHSH and CDR2 to LQKENI. V lost 4 bases and J lost 5 bases, and the count of bases not matched to a germline gene is 2. The CDR3, cysteine through phenylalanine, is 13 amino acids long. Only the CDR3 part of the read is kept: 39 bases, read in frame from the first base.